This T cell receptor beta chain was profiled in a study of blood T cells in healthy people across ages (dated by TCRdb to the mid-2010s). Background for the entire study: Template switching captured roughly one uniquely barcoded TCR beta cDNA molecule per two T cells in model experiments. Age-related changes in TCR beta repertoire diversity were measured in the study by deep sequencing normalized with unique cDNA molecular identifiers. Four age groups were formed from the donors: young (average approximately 15 years), middle-aged (more than 35), aged (62) and long-lived (roughly 81). Donors of different ages were randomly distributed across sequencing lanes to avoid experimental bias. Two additional independent replicas of 1 million unique cDNA reads from the same blood draw were analyzed for two donors (one aged 18 to 29 and one aged 80 or older).

About this clonotype: The specificity of this receptor is unknown. Base qualities are not provided; no much larger clone lies one nucleotide away.

Library construction relied on 5' RACE. Sequenced on an Illumina HiSeq 2500. A second about 6 to 11 cycle PCR used a sample-barcoded 5' primer and a J-beta primer mix. A unique molecular identifier was introduced onto each TCR beta cDNA molecule by a template-switch 5' adaptor carrying 12 random nucleotides. Each sample yielded at least 3 million CDR3-containing paired-end reads. First-strand cDNA was synthesized from all RNA with the Mint cDNA synthesis kit, primed by a TRBC-specific oligonucleotide. Following uracil-DNA glycosylase treatment, a first 18-cycle PCR with universal primers M1SS and BC2_uni_R was performed on all cDNA. The original pipeline was this. For normalization, 1 million high-quality reads were randomly selected from each sample, with every read carrying a distinct molecular identifier. Reads sharing molecular identifiers were discarded rather than binned into consensus sequences. CDR3 identification, clonotype clustering and error correction used MiTCR with a Q25 quality threshold and the strictest error-elimination algorithm. A nonparametric unseen species model with Euler transformation was used to estimate lower-bound total TCR beta diversity. The public reads were reanalyzed by TCRdb: fastp trimming at Q25, MiXCR alignment, in-frame beta chains only. One record per CDR3 amino acid sequence lists the most common genes and DNA. Clone size and V and J calls follow TCRdb, not the original study. This sample gives about 2 million distinct CDR3 sequences in total; approximately 50% of them show up just once. The ten largest clonotypes hold 2.1% of the sample.

Systemically healthy Caucasian individuals from Russia, around 39 in total and aged roughly 6 to 90 years, were included as donors. About 9.8 milliliters of peripheral blood were drawn from each donor into EDTA-treated Vacutainer tubes. Ficoll-Paque density-gradient centrifugation was used to isolate PBMCs, with at least 7 million obtained per sample. Trizol reagent was used to extract total RNA from PBMCs, with at least 5.5 micrograms per sample. For every donor, flow cytometry on a PBMC aliquot measured the percentage of naive CD45RAhigh/CD27high T cells. What the research found in general, with its limitations: Observed TCR beta diversity correlated strongly with the percentage of naive T cells measured by flow cytometry. Bulk unsorted PBMC profiling prevented conclusive comparison of naive and antigen-experienced compartments. Compared with the aged group, the long-lived group had more naive CD4+ T cells, fewer expanded clones and increased TCR diversity, suggesting age selection. Observed TCR beta diversity per million T cells fell roughly linearly with age, and a significant reduction was already apparent by age roughly 40. Because the CMV infection status of the donors was unknown, age-related changes in expanded clonotypes may potentially have been confounded. Estimates of total diversity based on one million sequenced T cells were considered lower bounds and underestimates.

This receptor was taken from a woman between 40 and 50 years old in good health. Input material: blood.

The sequenced DNA is TGTGCCAGCAGTCCTTCAGGGGCTGAGGTCATCTATGGCTACACCTTC. Its coded protein is CASSPSGAEVIYGYTF. The chain is made from TRBV6-4 and TRBJ1-2; a weak D assignment points to TRBD1 (6 bases agree). The CDR3 covers 16 residues, taking in both the cysteine and the phenylalanine. Of the read, only the CDR3 DNA is kept; its 48 bases are in frame from base 1. V and J are truncated by 5 bases and 4 bases respectively, leaving an intervening sequence of 20 bases. In the germline V gene, CDR1 corresponds to MRHNA and CDR2 to SNTAGT.